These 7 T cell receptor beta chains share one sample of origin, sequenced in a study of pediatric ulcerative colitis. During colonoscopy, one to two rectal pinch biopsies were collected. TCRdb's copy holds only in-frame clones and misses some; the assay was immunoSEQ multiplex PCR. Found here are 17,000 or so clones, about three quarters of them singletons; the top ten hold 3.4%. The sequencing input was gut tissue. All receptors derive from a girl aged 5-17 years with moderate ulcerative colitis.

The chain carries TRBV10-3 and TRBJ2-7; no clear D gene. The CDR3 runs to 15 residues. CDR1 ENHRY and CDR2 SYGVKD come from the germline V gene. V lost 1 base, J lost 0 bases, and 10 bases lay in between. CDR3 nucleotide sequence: TGTGCCATCAGTGAGTTCTGGCAGAGCTCCTACGAGCAGTACTTC. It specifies CAISEFWQSSYEQYF.

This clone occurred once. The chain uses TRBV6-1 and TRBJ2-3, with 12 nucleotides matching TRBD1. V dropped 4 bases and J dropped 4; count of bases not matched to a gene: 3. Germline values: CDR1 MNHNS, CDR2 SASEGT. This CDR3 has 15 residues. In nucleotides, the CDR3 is TGTGCCAGCAGTGCCGGGACAGGGGGCGCAGATACGCAGTATTTT. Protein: CASSAGTGGADTQYF.

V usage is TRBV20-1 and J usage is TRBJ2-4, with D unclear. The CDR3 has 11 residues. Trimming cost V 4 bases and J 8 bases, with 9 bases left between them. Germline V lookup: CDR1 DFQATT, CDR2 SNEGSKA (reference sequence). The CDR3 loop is CSAIQGYIQYF. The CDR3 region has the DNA TGCAGTGCTATTCAAGGCTACATTCAGTACTTC.

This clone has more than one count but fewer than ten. The DNA for the CDR3 is TGTGCCAGCAGTTCTCTCTACCGTACCTACGAGCAGTACTTC. This translates into CASSSLYRTYEQYF. The rearrangement joins TRBV28 to TRBJ2-7; D unresolved. V was pared by 4 bases and J by 2 bases, with 12 bases between. The germline CDR1 and CDR2 sequences are MDHEN and SYDVKM. The CDR3 is 14 amino acids.

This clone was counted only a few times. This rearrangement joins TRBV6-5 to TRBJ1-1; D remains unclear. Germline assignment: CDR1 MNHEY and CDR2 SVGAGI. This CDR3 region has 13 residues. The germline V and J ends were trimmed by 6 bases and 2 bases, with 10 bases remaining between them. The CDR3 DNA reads TGTGCCAGCAGCCCCCAGAAAAACACTGAAGCTTTCTTT. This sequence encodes CASSPQKNTEAFF.

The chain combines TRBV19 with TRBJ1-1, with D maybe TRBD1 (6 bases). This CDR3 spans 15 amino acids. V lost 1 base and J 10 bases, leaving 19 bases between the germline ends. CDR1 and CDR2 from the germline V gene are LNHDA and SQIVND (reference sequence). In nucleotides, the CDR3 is TGTGCCAGTAGTATAGGTCTGGGCAGGGGCGACGGAGCTTTCTTT. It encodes CASSIGLGRGDGAFF.

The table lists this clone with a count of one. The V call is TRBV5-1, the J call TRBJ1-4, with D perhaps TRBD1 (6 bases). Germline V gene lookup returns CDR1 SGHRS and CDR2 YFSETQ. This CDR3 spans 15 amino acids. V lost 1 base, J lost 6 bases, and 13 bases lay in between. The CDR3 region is CASSLLPAGDEKLFF. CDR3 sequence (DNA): TGCGCCAGCAGCTTGCTTCCGGCAGGGGATGAAAAACTGTTTTTT.